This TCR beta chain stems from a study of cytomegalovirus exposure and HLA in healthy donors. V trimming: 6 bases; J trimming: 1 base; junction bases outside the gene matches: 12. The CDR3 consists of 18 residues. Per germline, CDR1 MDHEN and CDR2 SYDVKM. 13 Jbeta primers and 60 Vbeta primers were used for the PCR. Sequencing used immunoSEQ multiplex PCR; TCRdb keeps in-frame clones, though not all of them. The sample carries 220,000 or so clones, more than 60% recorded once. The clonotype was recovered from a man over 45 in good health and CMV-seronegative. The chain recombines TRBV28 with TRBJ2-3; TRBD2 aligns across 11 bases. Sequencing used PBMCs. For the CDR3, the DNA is TGTGCCAGCAGCCCATTGATAGCGGGAGGGCCGGGCACAGATACGCAGTATTTT. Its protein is CASSPLIAGGPGTDTQYF.